One sample yielded the 14 T cell receptor beta chains listed below, sequenced in a study of T cells in narcolepsy. Only in-frame clones appear in the TCRdb table, and some are missing; sequencing was by immunoSEQ multiplex PCR. The sample carries 15,000 or so clones, roughly two thirds recorded once. Sequencing used CD45RA- memory CD8+ T cells from PBMCs. All receptors come from a human donor with narcolepsy.

This chain links TRBV2 with TRBJ1-1; 11 nucleotides line up with TRBD1. V shed 10 bases and J 7 bases; nucleotides not matched to a gene: 5. The CDR3 covers 12 residues. Germline loops: CDR1 SNHLY, CDR2 FYNNEI. This CDR3 reads CATGQGGNEAFF. In DNA form, the CDR3 reads TGTGCCACGGGACAGGGGGGTAATGAAGCTTTCTTT. The full variable domain, with the rest looked up from reference TRBV2 and TRBJ1-1, is EPEVTQTPSHQVTQMGQEVILRCVPISNHLYFYWYRQILGQKVEFLVSFYNNEISEKSEIFDDQFSVERPDGSNFTLKIRSTKLEDSAMYFCATGQGGNEAFFGQGTRLTVV.

This clone was detected only once. V usage is TRBV27 and J usage is TRBJ1-1; the match to TRBD1 covers 8 bases. The V segment lost 0 bases and the J segment 4 bases; nucleotides outside the gene matches: 7. This CDR3 spans 16 amino acids. Germline CDR1 is MNHEY and CDR2 is SMNVEV (reference sequence). CDR3 protein: CASSLSNRQGATEAFF. CDR3 DNA sequence: TGTGCCAGCAGTTTATCGAACCGGCAGGGGGCCACTGAAGCTTTCTTT.

This chain uses TRBV29-1 with TRBJ2-7; D gene unclear. From germline, CDR1 is SQVTM and CDR2 ANQGSEA. This CDR3 region has 13 residues. The V end lost 0 bases, the J end lost 2 bases, and 8 bases lay between the germline ends. The chain's CDR3 is CSVEERDTYEQYF. CDR3 coding DNA: TGCAGCGTTGAAGAGAGAGATACCTACGAGCAGTACTTC.

Details on this clone: One end of the junction does not line up with germline, which may come from a read error. The chain couples TRBV29-1 to TRBJ2-1; 7 bases align to TRBD1. CDR3 length equals 16 residues. Looked up from germline, CDR1 is SQVTM and CDR2 is ANQGSEA. The CDR3 protein is CSVEPEDRKSYNKQFF. Written as DNA, the CDR3 is TGCAGCGTTGAACCCGAGGACAGGAAATCCTACAATAAGCAGTTCTTC.

Only one count was recorded for this clone. This rearrangement joins TRBV19 to TRBJ1-1; a weak D match, TRBD1 (5 bases). With 5 bases removed from V and 0 bases from J, the gap between germline ends came to 10 bases. Germline V gene lookup returns CDR1 LNHDA and CDR2 SQIVND (reference sequence). This CDR3 has 14 amino acids. CDR3 sequence (DNA): TGTGCCAGTAGTCGACAGACCTTGAACACTGAAGCTTTCTTT. Residues: CASSRQTLNTEAFF.

The V gene is TRBV19, the J gene TRBJ1-1; D is perhaps TRBD1 (5 bases). There are 15 residues in the CDR3. V lost 1 base, J lost 0 bases, and 9 bases lay in between. Germline loops: CDR1 LNHDA, CDR2 SQIVND (reference sequence). The CDR3 DNA sequence: TGTGCCAGTAGTATAGTAGGACATATGAACACTGAAGCTTTCTTT. Translated, it gives CASSIVGHMNTEAFF.

The chain has TRBV15 and TRBJ1-6; D not certain. The germline V gene encodes CDR1 LNHNV and CDR2 YYDKDF (reference sequence). CDR3 length: 14 residues. The V gene lost 1 base and the J gene lost 8 bases, with 9 bases spanning the gap. The CDR3 sequence: CATSRVRVDSPLHF. In nucleotides, the CDR3 is TGTGCCACCAGCAGAGTAAGGGTTGATTCACCCCTCCACTTT. Complete variable domain (other parts from reference TRBV15 and TRBJ1-6): DAMVIQNPRYQVTQFGKPVTLSCSQTLNHNVMYWYQQKSSQAPKLLFHYYDKDFNNEADTPDNFQSRRPNTSFCFLDIRSPGLGDTAMYLCATSRVRVDSPLHFGNGTRLTVT.

DNA for the CDR3: TGCGCCAGCAGCTTTATAGCGGGAGGGGACAATGAGCAGTTCTTC. Protein sequence: CASSFIAGGDNEQFF. The rearrangement uses TRBV4-1 and TRBJ2-1; 11 bases line up with TRBD2. Per the germline V gene, CDR1 is MGHRA and CDR2 is YSYEKL. The ends lost 5 bases at V and 5 bases at J; junction bases unmatched: 5. The CDR3 consists of 15 residues.

The J gene is TRBJ1-5, the V gene TRBV6-6; D remains ambiguous. Germline assignment: CDR1 MNHNY and CDR2 SVGAGI (reference sequence). Trimming removed 5 bases at V and 3 bases at J, with 14 bases between. This CDR3 region has 15 residues. CDR3 loop: CASSPPVGYNQPQHF. CDR3 sequence (DNA): TGTGCCAGCAGTCCCCCGGTCGGGTACAATCAGCCCCAGCATTTT.

V is TRBV2 and J is TRBJ1-3; maybe TRBD1 (5 bases). The V end lost 6 bases, the J end lost 0 bases, and 12 bases lay between the germline ends. Germline V lookup: CDR1 SNHLY, CDR2 FYNNEI. This CDR3 is built from 15 residues. The CDR3 nucleotides are TGTGCCAGCAGCGCCGACAGAAGCTCTGGAAACACCATATATTTT. Translating it yields CASSADRSSGNTIYF.

By its share, this clone is large. The V gene is TRBV13, the J gene TRBJ1-4, with D unclear. Between the trimmed V and J ends, which lost 1 base and 0 bases, there was a span of 3 bases. CDR3 length: 14 amino acids. In germline, CDR1 is PRHDT, CDR2 FYEKMQ (reference sequence). CDR3 DNA: TGTGCCAGCAGCTTAGTAGCAACTAATGAAAAACTGTTTTTT. Amino acids: CASSLVATNEKLFF.

In DNA, the CDR3 is TGTGCCAGCAGCCAAGATTCCAGCGGGGTATCAGATACGCAGTATTTT. The encoded protein is CASSQDSSGVSDTQYF. The V gene is TRBV4-2, the J gene TRBJ2-3; 7 bases fit TRBD2. The V gene's germline CDR1 is LGHNA and CDR2 YNFKEQ. CDR3 size: 16 residues. The V gene end was trimmed by 0 bases and the J gene end by 4 bases; junction bases not matched to a gene: 7.

This chain links TRBV7-8 with TRBJ2-1; 12 bases are shared with TRBD2. Germline CDR1 and CDR2: SGHVS and FQNEAQ. The CDR3 is 16 residues long. V shed 4 bases, J shed 5 bases, and the junction held 6 bases outside the gene matches. In nucleotides, the CDR3 is TGTGCCAGCAGCTCCTACGGGACTAGCGGGCACAATGAGCAGTTCTTC. Translated: CASSSYGTSGHNEQFF.

This chain uses TRBV7-9 with TRBJ1-4, with D perhaps TRBD1 (6 bases). The CDR3 has 14 residues. In germline, CDR1 is SEHNR, CDR2 FQNEAQ (reference sequence). V was shortened by 4 bases and J by 6 bases, with 12 bases between the two germline ends. The CDR3 DNA reads TGTGCCAGCAGCTCAGGGGCCTGGGATGAAAAACTGTTTTTT. Protein sequence: CASSSGAWDEKLFF.